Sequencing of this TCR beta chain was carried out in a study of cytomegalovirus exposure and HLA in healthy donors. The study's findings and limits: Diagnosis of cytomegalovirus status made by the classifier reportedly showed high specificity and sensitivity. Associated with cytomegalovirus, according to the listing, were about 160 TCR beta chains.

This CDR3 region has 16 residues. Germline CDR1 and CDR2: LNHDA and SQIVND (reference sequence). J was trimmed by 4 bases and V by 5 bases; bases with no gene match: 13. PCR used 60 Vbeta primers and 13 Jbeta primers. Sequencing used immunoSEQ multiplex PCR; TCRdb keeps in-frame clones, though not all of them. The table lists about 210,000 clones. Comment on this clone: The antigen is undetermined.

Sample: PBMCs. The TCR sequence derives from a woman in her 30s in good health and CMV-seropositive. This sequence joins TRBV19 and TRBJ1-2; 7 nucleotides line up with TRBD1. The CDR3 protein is CASSGTEEFWAYGYTF. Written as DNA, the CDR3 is TGTGCCAGTAGTGGGACAGAAGAGTTTTGGGCCTATGGCTACACCTTC.